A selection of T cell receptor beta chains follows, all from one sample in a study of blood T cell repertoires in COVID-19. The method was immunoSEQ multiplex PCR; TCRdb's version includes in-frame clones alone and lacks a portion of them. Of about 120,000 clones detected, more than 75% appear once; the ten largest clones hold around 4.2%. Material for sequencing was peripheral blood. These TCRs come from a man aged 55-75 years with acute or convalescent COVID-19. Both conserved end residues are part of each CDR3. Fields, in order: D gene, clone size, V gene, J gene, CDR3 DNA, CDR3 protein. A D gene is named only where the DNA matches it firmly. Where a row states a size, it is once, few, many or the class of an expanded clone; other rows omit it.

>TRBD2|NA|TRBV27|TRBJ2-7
TGTGCCAGCAGTGCGGGGACTAGCGGGTACGAGCAGTACTTC
CASSAGTSGYEQYF
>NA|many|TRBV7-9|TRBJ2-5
TGTGCCAGCAGCCTCTACAGGGCTACGATAGGGGAGACCCAGTACTTC
CASSLYRATIGETQYF
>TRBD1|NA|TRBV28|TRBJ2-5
TGTGCCAGCAGTGCGACAGGGACGTACCAAGAGACCCAGTACTTC
CASSATGTYQETQYF
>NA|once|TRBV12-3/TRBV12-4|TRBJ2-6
TGTGCCAGCACCCCGTTCGGGGCCAACGTCCTGACTTTC
CASTPFGANVLTF
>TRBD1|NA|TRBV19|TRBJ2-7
TGTGCCAGTAGTTTGGACGGACAGGGGGCTTACGAGCAGTACTTC
CASSLDGQGAYEQYF
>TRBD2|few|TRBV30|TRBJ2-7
TGTGCCTGGAGTGTACTCCCTAGCGGGAGTGCCGAGCAGTACTTC
CAWSVLPSGSAEQYF
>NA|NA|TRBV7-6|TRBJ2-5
TGTGCCAGCAGCTTGGAAGCGTCCGTGTCGGGAGAGACCCAGTACTTC
CASSLEASVSGETQYF
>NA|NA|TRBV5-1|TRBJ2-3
TGCGCCAGCAGCCTCATTAACTTCTCTCCAGATACGCAGTATTTT
CASSLINFSPDTQYF
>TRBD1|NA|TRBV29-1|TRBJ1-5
TGCAGCGTTACTTACAGGGGTAGCAATCAGCCCCAGCATTTT
CSVTYRGSNQPQHF
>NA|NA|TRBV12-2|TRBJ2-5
TGTGCAAGCCGACATAGCAAGGGGACAAATTGGCCAGAGACCCAGTACTTC
CASRHSKGTNWPETQYF
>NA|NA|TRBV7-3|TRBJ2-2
TGTGCCAGCAGCCCCCAAATAGTAGCCGGAGGGGAGCTGTTTTTT
CASSPQIVAGGELFF
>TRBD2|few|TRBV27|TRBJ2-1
TGTGCCAGCAGTTCCAGCGGGATCTACAATGAGCAGTTCTTC
CASSSSGIYNEQFF
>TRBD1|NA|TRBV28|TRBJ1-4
TGTGCCAGCAGCCACCAGGGGGCCTGGGATGAAAAACTGTTTTTT
CASSHQGAWDEKLFF
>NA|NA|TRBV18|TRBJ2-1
TGTGCCAGCTCTCTGCCCCAGGGAAATGAGCAGTTCTTC
CASSLPQGNEQFF
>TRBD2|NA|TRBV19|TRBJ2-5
TGTGCCAGTAGTTGGGGACTAGCGGAGCTAGAGACCCAGTACTTC
CASSWGLAELETQYF
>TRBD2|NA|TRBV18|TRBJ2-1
TGTGCCAGCTCACTGGGGGACTACCAAGCTCAAGGGGTTGAGCAGTTCTTC
CASSLGDYQAQGVEQFF
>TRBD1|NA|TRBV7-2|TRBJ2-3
TGTGCCAGCAGCTCAACCGGGACAGGGGGCCGTACAGATACGCAGTATTTT
CASSSTGTGGRTDTQYF
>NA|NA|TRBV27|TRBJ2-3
TGTGCCAGCAGTTCCATTCCCCCAGATACGCAGTATTTT
CASSSIPPDTQYF
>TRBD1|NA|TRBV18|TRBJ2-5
TGTGCCAGCTCACCACGCCGGACAGGGGAGACCATGGAGACCCAGTACTTC
CASSPRRTGETMETQYF
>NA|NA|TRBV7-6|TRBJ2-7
TGTGCCAGCAGCTTCGACAGCCCCTACGAGCAGTACTTC
CASSFDSPYEQYF
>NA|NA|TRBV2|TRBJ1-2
TGTGCCAGCACTACAGAGACCTATGGCTACACCTTC
CASTTETYGYTF
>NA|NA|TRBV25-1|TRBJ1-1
TGTGCCAGCAGTGAATATGCAGGGGAAAGAGCTGAAGCTTTCTTT
CASSEYAGERAEAFF
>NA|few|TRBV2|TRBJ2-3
TGTGCCAGCAGAAGCCCGGGTTACACAGATACGCAGTATTTT
CASRSPGYTDTQYF
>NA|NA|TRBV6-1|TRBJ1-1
TGTGCCAGCAGTGAAGAGAGGATAACTGAAGCTTTCTTT
CASSEERITEAFF
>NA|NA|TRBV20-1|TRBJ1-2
TGCAGTGCTAGGCGCCACTCTAACTACACCTTC
CSARRHSNYTF
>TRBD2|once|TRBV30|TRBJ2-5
TGTGCCTGGAGTGAGGGGACTAGCGGGCAAGAGACCCAGTACTTC
CAWSEGTSGQETQYF
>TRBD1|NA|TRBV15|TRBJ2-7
TGTGCCACCAGCGTACCGGGACAGGGGGGATACGAGCAGTACTTC
CATSVPGQGGYEQYF
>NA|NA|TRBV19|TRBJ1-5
TGTGCCAGTAGTACCGGCAATCAGCCCCAGCATTTT
CASSTGNQPQHF
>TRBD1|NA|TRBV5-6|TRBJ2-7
TGTGCCAGCAGACAGGGGGACTACGAGCAGTACTTC
CASRQGDYEQYF
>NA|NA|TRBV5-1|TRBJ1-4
TGCGCCAGCAGCTTGGCGCCCGTGGCGGGAAATGAAAAACTGTTTTTT
CASSLAPVAGNEKLFF
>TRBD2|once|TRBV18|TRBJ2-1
TGTGCCAGCTCGCCGACTAGCGGCAGCTCCTACAATGAGCAGTTCTTC
CASSPTSGSSYNEQFF
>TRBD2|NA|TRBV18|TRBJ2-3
TGTGCCAGCTCCCTCGAGGAAGCGGGAGGCCTAGGAGATACGCAGTATTTT
CASSLEEAGGLGDTQYF
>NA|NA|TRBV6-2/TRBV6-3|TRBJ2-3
TGTGCCAGCAGTTTCTTCTCCCCCACAGATACGCAGTATTTT
CASSFFSPTDTQYF
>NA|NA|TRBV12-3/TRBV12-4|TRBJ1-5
TGTGCCAGCAGTTTAGAAACTAATCCCCAGCATTTT
CASSLETNPQHF
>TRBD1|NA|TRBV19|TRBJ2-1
TGTGCCAGTAGTACCCTACAGGGGGGCTCCTACAATGAGCAGTTCTTC
CASSTLQGGSYNEQFF
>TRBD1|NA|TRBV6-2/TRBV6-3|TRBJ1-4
TGTGCCAGCAGCGACAGGGGCATTACGGATGAAAAACTGTTTTTT
CASSDRGITDEKLFF
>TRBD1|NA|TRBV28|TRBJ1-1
TGTGCCAGCAGAAGAGTCGGGACAGGAGAAATTGAAGCTTTCTTT
CASRRVGTGEIEAFF
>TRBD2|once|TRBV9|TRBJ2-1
TGTGCCAGCAGCGGGGCGGGAGGTAGTTACAATGAGCAGTTCTTC
CASSGAGGSYNEQFF
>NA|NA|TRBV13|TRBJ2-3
TGTGCCAGCAGCTTAGGGACCCCAGGTTCAGATACGCAGTATTTT
CASSLGTPGSDTQYF
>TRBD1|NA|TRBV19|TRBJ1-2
TGTGCCAGTAGGCCCGACACAGGGGAACTCCAGGCTAACTATGGCTACACCTTC
CASRPDTGELQANYGYTF
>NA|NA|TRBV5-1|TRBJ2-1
TGCGCCAGCAGCCCCTCGGAGGGAGAGCAGTTCTTC
CASSPSEGEQFF
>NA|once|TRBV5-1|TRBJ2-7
TGCGCCAGCAGCTTGGCCGCACAGAGTTTCTACGAGCAGTACTTC
CASSLAAQSFYEQYF
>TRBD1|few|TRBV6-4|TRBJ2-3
TGTGCCAGCAGTCCGGGACAGGGAACCACAGATACGCAGTATTTT
CASSPGQGTTDTQYF
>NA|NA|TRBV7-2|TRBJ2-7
TGTGCCAGCAGCTTAGATTTGACAGCGCAGTACTTC
CASSLDLTAQYF
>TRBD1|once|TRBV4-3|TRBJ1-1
TGCGCCAGCAGCCAAGTCGACAGGGACACTGAAGCTTTCTTT
CASSQVDRDTEAFF
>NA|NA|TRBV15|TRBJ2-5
TGTGCCACCAGCAGAGATCAGGGGCCCCAAGAGACCCAGTACTTC
CATSRDQGPQETQYF
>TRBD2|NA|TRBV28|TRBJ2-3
TGTGCCAGCACCCCGGGTAGCGGGAGAGGTGAAGATACGCAGTATTTT
CASTPGSGRGEDTQYF
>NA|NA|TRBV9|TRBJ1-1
TGTGCCAGCAGCGTAGGAAGGGGTGAGTCCACTGAAGCTTTCTTT
CASSVGRGESTEAFF
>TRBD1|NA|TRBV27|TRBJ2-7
TGTGCCAGCAGTCTAGGACAGGGGGCACGGTACGAGCAGTACTTC
CASSLGQGARYEQYF
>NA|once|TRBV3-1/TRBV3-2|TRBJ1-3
TGTGCCAGCAGCGTACAGGAAAACACCATATATTTT
CASSVQENTIYF
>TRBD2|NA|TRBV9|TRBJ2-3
TGTGCCAGCAGCTCCAGCGGGAGGTCCACAGATACGCAGTATTTT
CASSSSGRSTDTQYF
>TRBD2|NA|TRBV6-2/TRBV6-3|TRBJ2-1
TGTGCCAGCAGTCAGGACGAGGTTCTCGGGAGGTACAATGAGCAGTTCTTC
CASSQDEVLGRYNEQFF
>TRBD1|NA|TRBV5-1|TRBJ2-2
TGCGCCAGCAGCTTGGACAGGGGAAGAAACGGGGAGCTGTTTTTT
CASSLDRGRNGELFF